The source of this T cell receptor beta chain is a study of cytomegalovirus exposure and HLA in healthy donors. Findings and limits, study-wide: Owing to their indistinguishability, certain V segments, notably TRBV6-2 and TRBV6-3, were excluded.

Researchers ran the PCR with 60 Vbeta and 13 Jbeta primers. The table came from immunoSEQ multiplex PCR; TCRdb's copy has only in-frame clones and leaves some out. The repertoire consists of roughly 180,000 clones, with about 80% occurring once and the leading ten covering under 5%. The CDR3 contains 15 residues. Germline lookup yields CDR1 SEHNR and CDR2 FQNEAQ (reference sequence). V dropped 6 bases and J dropped 7; count of bases not matched to a gene: 11. On this clone: Antigen: not known.

Sample: PBMCs. This TCR came from a man aged 18 to 29 in good health and CMV-seronegative. This chain connects TRBV7-9 to TRBJ2-1, with 8 bases matching TRBD2. The CDR3 spells CASRPDLAGKNEQFF. In DNA, the CDR3 is TGTGCCAGCAGACCAGACTTAGCGGGAAAAAATGAGCAGTTCTTC.